The 22 T cell receptor beta chains below all came from one sample that was sequenced in a study of blood T cell repertoires in COVID-19. Using immunoSEQ multiplex PCR, the repertoire was profiled, and TCRdb retains in-frame clones only, with some absent. Of tens of thousands of clones in the sample, over 65% were seen once. Source material: peripheral blood. The receptors here all came from a human donor in a cohort sampled during active COVID-19.

This CDR3 reads CASTSPWGVQETQYF. CDR3 coding DNA: TGTGCCAGCACTTCCCCGTGGGGGGTACAAGAGACCCAGTACTTC. The J gene is TRBJ2-5, the V gene TRBV2, with D tentatively TRBD2 (6 bases). Trimming stripped 7 bases from V and 2 bases from J, with 17 bases between. The CDR3 is 15 residues long. Germline V gene sequence: CDR1 SNHLY, CDR2 FYNNEI.

In nucleotides, the CDR3 is TGTGCCAGCAGCTTACTCCGGACAGGTGTGGTGGGCTACACCTTC. Translated: CASSLLRTGVVGYTF. The rearrangement joins TRBV7-2 to TRBJ1-2, with 7 bases lining up with TRBD1. The ends lost 2 bases at V and 8 bases at J; junction bases unmatched: 11. The germline CDR1 and CDR2 sequences are SGHTA and FQGNSA. CDR3 size: 15 residues.

The CDR3 loop reads CATRWGQGLNSYNEQFF. The CDR3 DNA sequence: TGTGCCACCCGGTGGGGACAGGGACTAAATTCCTACAATGAGCAGTTCTTC. The chain is built from TRBV19 and TRBJ2-1, with 9 nucleotides matching TRBD1. CDR1 LNHDA and CDR2 SQIVND come from the germline V gene (reference sequence). This CDR3 region has 17 residues. The ends lost 10 bases at V and 1 base at J; junction bases unmatched: 14.

The rearrangement links TRBV10-3 to TRBJ2-5, with TRBD1 as a possible D gene (6 bases). The CDR3 runs 14 residues. The germline CDR1 and CDR2 sequences are ENHRY and SYGVKD. V was pared by 2 bases and J by 4 bases, with 11 bases between. CDR3 coding DNA: TGTGCCATCAGTGAGAGGACAGCCCCAGAGACCCAGTACTTC. Encoded protein: CAISERTAPETQYF.

Concerning this clone itself: An end of the junction differs from the germline gene, which may be a read error. V and J are TRBV7-7 and TRBJ2-5, with TRBD1 identical over 7 bases. The germline V gene has CDR1 SSHAT and CDR2 FNYEAQ (reference sequence). The CDR3 sequence is 14 residues long. CDR3 region: CASSTGQNQETQYF. DNA of the CDR3: TGTGCTAGCAGCACGGGACAGAACCAAGAGACCCAGTACTTC.

The CDR3 loop reads CARSTSVVPNTGELFF. The CDR3 nucleotides are TGTGCCAGGAGTACTAGCGTGGTCCCGAACACCGGGGAGCTGTTTTTT. This chain joins TRBV2 and TRBJ2-2; 7 nucleotides line up with TRBD2. In germline, CDR1 is SNHLY, CDR2 FYNNEI. The CDR3 runs 16 residues. Trimming took 9 bases from V and 0 from J; bases not matched to a gene: 10.

CDR3: CASSLKIRDRSSYEQYF. The CDR3 DNA reads TGTGCCAGCAGCCTTAAGATCCGGGACAGGAGCTCCTACGAGCAGTACTTC. The rearrangement uses TRBV28 and TRBJ2-7; TRBD1 aligns across 8 bases. V lost 6 bases and J lost 0; bases outside the gene matches: 13. The length of the CDR3 is 17 residues. Germline V gene sequence: CDR1 MDHEN, CDR2 SYDVKM.

The chain is built from TRBV7-2 and TRBJ2-5, with 8 nucleotides matching TRBD1. V gave up 1 base and J gave up 3 bases; unmatched junction bases: 4. Per germline, CDR1 SGHTA and CDR2 FQGNSA. This CDR3 has 15 amino acids. The CDR3 loop reads CASSLGGTGKETQYF. The CDR3 nucleotides read TGTGCCAGCAGCTTAGGCGGGACAGGAAAAGAGACCCAGTACTTC. Full variable domain (outside the CDR3, taken from reference TRBV7-2 and TRBJ2-5): GAGVSQSPSNKVTEKGKDVELRCDPISGHTALYWYRQSLGQGLEFLIYFQGNSAPDKSGLPSDRFSAERTGGSVSTLTIQRTQQEDSAVYLCASSLGGTGKETQYFGPGTRLLVL.

On this clone: One end of the junction is discordant with germline, which a read error may explain. The V gene is TRBV7-7, the J gene TRBJ2-1, with TRBD1 identical over 9 bases. Per germline, CDR1 SSHAT and CDR2 FNYEAQ (reference sequence). This CDR3 is built from 16 residues. CDR3 residues: CASSEIPGQGRNEQFF. The CDR3, as DNA: TGTGCTAGCAGCGAGATACCGGGACAGGGCCGCAATGAGCAGTTCTTC.

The gene calls are TRBV25-1 and TRBJ1-1; 8 positions match TRBD1. This CDR3 spans 14 amino acids. The germline V gene encodes CDR1 MGHDK and CDR2 SYGVNS. V shed 2 bases and J 4 bases; nucleotides not matched to a gene: 3. This CDR3 is CASSEDRGSTEAFF. CDR3 in DNA: TGTGCCAGCAGTGAAGACAGGGGAAGCACTGAAGCTTTCTTT. Supplemented by reference TRBV25-1 and TRBJ1-1, the full variable domain reads EADIYQTPRYLVIGTGKKITLECSQTMGHDKMYWYQQDPGMELHLIHYSYGVNSTEKGDLSSESTVSRIRTEHFPLTLESARPSHTSQYLCASSEDRGSTEAFFGQGTRLTVV.

The V call is TRBV4-2, the J call TRBJ1-1; 10 nucleotides match TRBD1. The CDR3 consists of 16 residues. Germline assignment: CDR1 LGHNA and CDR2 YNFKEQ. V lost 0 bases and J lost 6; bases outside the gene matches: 7. The chain's CDR3 is CASSQDLTGGASEAFF. The CDR3 nucleotides read TGTGCCAGCAGCCAAGATTTGACAGGGGGCGCCTCTGAAGCTTTCTTT.

This rearrangement joins TRBV4-3 to TRBJ2-7; 7 positions match TRBD1. J lost 6 bases, V lost 0 bases, and 29 bases had no gene match. Germline V gene data show CDR1 as LGHNA and CDR2 as YSLEER. The CDR3 is 22 amino acids. The CDR3 protein is CASSQERSPASRLDRNTTEQYF. DNA for the CDR3: TGCGCCAGCAGCCAAGAGAGGTCTCCTGCTTCACGCCTGGACAGGAACACTACCGAGCAGTACTTC.

The chain carries TRBV5-8 and TRBJ1-2, with a possible D match to TRBD1 (5 bases). Germline loops: CDR1 SGHTS, CDR2 YDEGEE. CDR3 length equals 16 residues. Between the trimmed V and J ends, which lost 1 base and 0 bases, there was a span of 13 bases. In DNA form, the CDR3 reads TGTGCCAGCAGCTTGACTGGGACTACGACTAACTATGGCTACACCTTC. It codes for CASSLTGTTTNYGYTF.

The chain is built from TRBV5-1 and TRBJ2-2; 8 nucleotides agree with TRBD1. Germline V gives CDR1 SGHRS, CDR2 YFSETQ. The V and J ends lost 3 bases and 1 base, in that order; junction bases with no gene match: 5. The CDR3 contains 16 residues. CDR3 coding DNA: TGCGCCAGCAGCTCGTTGACAGGGGTGAACACCGGGGAGCTGTTTTTT. Amino acids: CASSSLTGVNTGELFF.

The chain recombines TRBV28 with TRBJ2-2; D is perhaps TRBD1 (5 bases). V was trimmed by 6 bases and J by 7 bases, leaving 12 bases between them. This CDR3 region has 13 residues. The germline CDR1 and CDR2 sequences are MDHEN and SYDVKM. DNA of the CDR3: TGTGCCAGCAGCGCGCCAGGGTTCGGGGAGCTGTTTTTT. It specifies CASSAPGFGELFF.

V and J are TRBV15 and TRBJ1-3; 7 nucleotides align to TRBD1. The V and J ends lost 5 bases and 0 bases, in that order; junction bases with no gene match: 4. CDR3 length equals 15 residues. CDR1 LNHNV and CDR2 YYDKDF come from the germline V gene (reference sequence). Here the CDR3 DNA reads TGTGCCACCAGCCGGGGGACAGACTCTGGAAACACCATATATTTT. It specifies CATSRGTDSGNTIYF. The whole variable domain, remainder taken from reference TRBV15 and TRBJ1-3, is DAMVIQNPRYQVTQFGKPVTLSCSQTLNHNVMYWYQQKSSQAPKLLFHYYDKDFNNEADTPDNFQSRRPNTSFCFLDIRSPGLGDTAMYLCATSRGTDSGNTIYFGEGSWLTVV.

This chain uses TRBV18 with TRBJ2-1; 9 nucleotides match TRBD1. The V gene's germline CDR1 is KGHSH and CDR2 LQKENI. CDR3 length: 15 amino acids. V shed 6 bases and J 7 bases; nucleotides not matched to a gene: 10. CDR3 residues: CASSSRQGDRNEQFF. As DNA, the CDR3 is TGTGCCAGCTCTTCCAGACAGGGGGATCGGAATGAGCAGTTCTTC.

The V call is TRBV6-2 or TRBV6-3, the J call TRBJ1-5; D possibly corresponds to TRBD1 (6 bases). The length of the CDR3 is 19 residues. Trimming stripped 2 bases from V and 2 bases from J, with 22 bases between. Germline loops: CDR1 MNHEY, CDR2 SVGEGT. CDR3 amino acids: CASSYRGAQDQDGNQPQHF. As DNA, the CDR3 is TGTGCCAGCAGTTACCGGGGGGCCCAGGATCAGGATGGCAATCAGCCCCAGCATTTT.

This clone occurred once. The chain carries TRBV4-1 and TRBJ2-1, with D maybe TRBD2 (6 bases). From germline, CDR1 is MGHRA and CDR2 YSYEKL. The length of the CDR3 is 15 residues. Trimming stripped 0 bases from V and 6 bases from J, with 12 bases between. Written as DNA, the CDR3 is TGCGCCAGCAGCCAAGACGCGGGGTTTGGCAATGAGCAGTTCTTC. It is translated as CASSQDAGFGNEQFF.

The V and J genes are TRBV7-6 and TRBJ2-7; TRBD2 agrees at 8 bases. Per the germline V gene, CDR1 is SGHVS and CDR2 is FNYEAQ. There are 16 residues in the CDR3. J was trimmed by 3 bases and V by 1 base; bases with no gene match: 8. This CDR3 reads CASSLGSASGFYEQYF. In DNA form, the CDR3 reads TGTGCCAGCAGCTTAGGCTCGGCTAGCGGGTTCTACGAGCAGTACTTC.

This chain links TRBV3-1 (or the pseudogene TRBV3-2) with TRBJ2-6; no reliable D call. This CDR3 spans 16 amino acids. Trimming stripped 4 bases from V and 1 base from J, with 11 bases between. Germline CDR1 reads LGHDT; CDR2 reads YNNKEL (reference sequence). CDR3 nucleotide sequence: TGTGCCAGCAGCCCCCTAGTCTTTTCTGGGGCCAACGTCCTGACTTTC. As protein: CASSPLVFSGANVLTF.

The rearrangement joins TRBV7-9 to TRBJ2-5; 7 positions agree with TRBD1. The germline V gene has CDR1 SEHNR and CDR2 FQNEAQ (reference sequence). This CDR3 has 16 amino acids. V trimming: 1 base; J trimming: 2 bases; junction bases outside the gene matches: 7. The CDR3 loop reads CASSLGQGISQETQYF. DNA of the CDR3: TGTGCCAGCAGCTTAGGACAGGGAATAAGTCAAGAGACCCAGTACTTC.